This T cell receptor beta chain came from a study of T cells in localized non-small cell lung cancer. Study-wide findings and caveats: Without multi-region sequencing, intratumor heterogeneity could not be excluded.

This CDR3 region has 12 residues. Deletions cut 8 bases from V and 1 base from J, with 7 bases between. Germline CDR1 and CDR2: LNHNV and YYDKDF (reference sequence). Comments on this clone: What it recognizes is unknown.

The repertoire was sequenced with immunoSEQ multiplex PCR; TCRdb's copy has only in-frame clones and lacks some. The data contain tens of thousands of clones, approximately 90% of them seen just once; the ten biggest clones take up around a tenth. This chain connects TRBV15 to TRBJ2-3; D uncertain. The sequencing used peripheral blood mononuclear cells, collected before any cancer treatment. The TCR originated in a woman between 35 and 75 years old with stage III lung adenocarcinoma. DNA for the CDR3: TGTGCCACCGATTTTGGCACAGATACGCAGTATTTT. Translated, it gives CATDFGTDTQYF.